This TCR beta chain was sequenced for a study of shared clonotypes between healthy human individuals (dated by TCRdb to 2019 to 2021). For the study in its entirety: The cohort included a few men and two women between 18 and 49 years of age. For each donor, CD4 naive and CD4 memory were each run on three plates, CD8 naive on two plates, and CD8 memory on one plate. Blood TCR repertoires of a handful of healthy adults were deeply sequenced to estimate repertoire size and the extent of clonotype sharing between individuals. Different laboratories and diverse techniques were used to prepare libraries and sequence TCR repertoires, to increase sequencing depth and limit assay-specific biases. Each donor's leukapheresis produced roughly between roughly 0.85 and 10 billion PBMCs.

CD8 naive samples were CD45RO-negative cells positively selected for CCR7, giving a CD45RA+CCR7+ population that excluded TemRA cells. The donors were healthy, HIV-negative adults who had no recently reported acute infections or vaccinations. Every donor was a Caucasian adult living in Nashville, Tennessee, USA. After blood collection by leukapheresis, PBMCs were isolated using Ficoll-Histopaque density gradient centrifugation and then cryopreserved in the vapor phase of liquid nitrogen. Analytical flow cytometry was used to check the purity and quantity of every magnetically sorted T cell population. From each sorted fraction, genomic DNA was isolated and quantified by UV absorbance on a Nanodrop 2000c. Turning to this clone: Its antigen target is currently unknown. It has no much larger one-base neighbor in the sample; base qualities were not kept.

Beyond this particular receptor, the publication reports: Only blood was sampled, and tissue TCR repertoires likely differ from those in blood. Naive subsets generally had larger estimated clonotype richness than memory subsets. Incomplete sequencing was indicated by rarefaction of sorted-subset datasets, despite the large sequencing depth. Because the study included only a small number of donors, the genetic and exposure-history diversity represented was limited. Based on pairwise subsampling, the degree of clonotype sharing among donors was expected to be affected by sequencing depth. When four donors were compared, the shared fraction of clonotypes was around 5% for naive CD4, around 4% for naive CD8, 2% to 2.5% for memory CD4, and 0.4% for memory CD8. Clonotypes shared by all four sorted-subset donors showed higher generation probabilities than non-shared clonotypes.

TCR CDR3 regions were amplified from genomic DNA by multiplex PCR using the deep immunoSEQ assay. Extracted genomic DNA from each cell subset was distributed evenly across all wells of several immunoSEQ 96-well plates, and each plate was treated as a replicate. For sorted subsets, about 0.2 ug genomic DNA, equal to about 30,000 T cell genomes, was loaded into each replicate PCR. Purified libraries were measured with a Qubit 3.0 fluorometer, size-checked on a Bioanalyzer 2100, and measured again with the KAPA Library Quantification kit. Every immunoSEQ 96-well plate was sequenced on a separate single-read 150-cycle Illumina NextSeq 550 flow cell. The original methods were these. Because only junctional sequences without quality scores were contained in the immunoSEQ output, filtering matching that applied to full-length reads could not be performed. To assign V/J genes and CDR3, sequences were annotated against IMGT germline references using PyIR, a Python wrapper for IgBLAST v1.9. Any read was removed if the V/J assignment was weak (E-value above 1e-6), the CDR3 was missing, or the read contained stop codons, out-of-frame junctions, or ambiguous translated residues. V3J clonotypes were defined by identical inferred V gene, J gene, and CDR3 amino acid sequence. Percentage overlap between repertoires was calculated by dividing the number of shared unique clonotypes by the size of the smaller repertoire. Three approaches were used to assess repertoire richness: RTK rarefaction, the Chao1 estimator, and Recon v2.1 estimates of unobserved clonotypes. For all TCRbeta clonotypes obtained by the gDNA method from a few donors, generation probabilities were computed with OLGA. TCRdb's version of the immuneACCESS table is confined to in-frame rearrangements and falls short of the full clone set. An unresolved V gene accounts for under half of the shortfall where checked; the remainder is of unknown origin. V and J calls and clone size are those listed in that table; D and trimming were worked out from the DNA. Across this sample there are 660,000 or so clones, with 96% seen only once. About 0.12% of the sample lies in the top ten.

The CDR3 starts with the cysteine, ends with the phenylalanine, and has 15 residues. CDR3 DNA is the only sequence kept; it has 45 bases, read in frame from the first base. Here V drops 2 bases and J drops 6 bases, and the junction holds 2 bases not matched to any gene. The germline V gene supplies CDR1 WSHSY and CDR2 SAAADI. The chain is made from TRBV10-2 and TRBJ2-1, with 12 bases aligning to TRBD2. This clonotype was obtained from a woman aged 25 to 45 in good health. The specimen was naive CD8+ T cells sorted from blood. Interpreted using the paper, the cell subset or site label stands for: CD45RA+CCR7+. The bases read TGCGCCAGCAGTGAGCCGGGACTAGCGGGCAATGAGCAGTTCTTC. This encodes CASSEPGLAGNEQFF.